Here is one T cell receptor (beta chain) with its context. The data were obtained in a study of T cell changes during pregnancy in multiple sclerosis. With 5 bases removed from V and 9 bases from J, the gap between germline ends came to 17 bases. CDR1 and CDR2 from the germline V gene are MDHEN and SYDVKM. The CDR3 spans 14 residues. The protocol was immunoSEQ multiplex PCR, while the TCRdb copy is restricted to in-frame clones and leaves out a portion. The data contain tens of thousands of clones, 90% to 95% of them singletons. The genes are TRBV28 and TRBJ2-1; D perhaps matches TRBD2 (5 bases). The clonotype comes from a female donor with multiple sclerosis, enrolled in a pregnancy study. This specimen was peripheral blood, taken in the first trimester of pregnancy. In nucleotides, the CDR3 is TGTGCCAGCAGTCCCCGAGGGCATGCAGGTGAGCAGTTCTTC. Protein sequence: CASSPRGHAGEQFF.